Presented here are 11 T cell receptor beta chains from one specimen sequenced in a study of vaccination and CD4 T cells after COVID-19. CD4+ T cells that had been cultured provided DNA sequenced with the Oncomine TCR Beta short-read assay. After culture, CD4+ T cells served as the source for genomic DNA extraction. MiXCR, applied by TCRdb to the PCR reads, yields one record per CDR3 protein. The table shows some 10,000 distinct CDR3 sequences, with roughly 28% occurring only once. The treatment was: approximately 10-day PBMC culture with coronavirus spike peptide pools or control peptides (ViraFEST assay). Ahead of the COVID-19 pandemic (2011-2018), the CD4+ T cells of the unexposed donor were collected. Antigens for these TCRs are unknown. Sequenced sample: CD4+ T cells from blood, cultured in vitro. These receptors were obtained from a human donor in good health.

This chain's CDR3 is CASNPMGGPETQYF. The CDR3 region has the DNA TGTGCCAGCAACCCGATGGGGGGTCCGGAGACCCAGTACTTC. This chain links TRBV11-2 with TRBJ2-5; perhaps TRBD2 as D (6 bases). V dropped 7 bases and J dropped 5 bases, with 17 bases sitting between them. The germline V gene has CDR1 SGHAT and CDR2 FQNNGV. The CDR3 totals 14 residues.

V is TRBV29-1 and J is TRBJ2-2, with 7 bases matching TRBD1. V shed 6 bases, J shed 4 bases, and the junction held 11 bases outside the gene matches. The CDR3 sequence is 15 residues long. Germline assignment: CDR1 SQVTM and CDR2 ANQGSEA. The CDR3 bases are TGCAGCGTCACTAAAGGACAGGTATTCACCGGGGAGCTGTTTTTT. Translating it yields CSVTKGQVFTGELFF.

This clonotype was picked up a small number of times. V is TRBV7-2 and J is TRBJ2-7, with 8 bases that match TRBD2. Germline V gene data show CDR1 as SGHTA and CDR2 as FQGNSA. V gave up 5 bases and J gave up 4 bases; unmatched junction bases: 10. This CDR3 has 15 amino acids. The CDR3 protein is CASSHGREVGYEQYF. The CDR3 region has the DNA TGTGCCAGCAGCCACGGGCGGGAGGTCGGTTACGAGCAGTACTTC.

The CDR3 spells CSATGRANEQFF. DNA of the CDR3: TGCAGTGCTACCGGGAGGGCCAATGAGCAGTTCTTC. The gene calls are TRBV20-1 and TRBJ2-1, with TRBD2 matching 8 bases. The CDR3 consists of 12 residues. J lost 6 bases, V lost 4 bases, and 2 bases had no gene match. Germline V gives CDR1 DFQATT, CDR2 SNEGSKA (reference sequence).

This clonotype was detected only a few times. CDR3 sequence reads: CASSQRQNTEAFF. The CDR3 DNA follows: TGTGCCAGCAGTCAACGACAGAACACTGAAGCTTTCTTT. J is TRBJ1-1 and V is TRBV6-1; D is unresolved. Germline CDR1 and CDR2: MNHNS and SASEGT. Between the trimmed V and J ends, which lost 5 bases and 1 base, there was a span of 8 bases. CDR3 length: 13 residues.

V gene TRBV6-4 combines with J gene TRBJ1-3; D not resolved. In germline, CDR1 is MRHNA, CDR2 SNTAGT. The CDR3 spans 13 residues. Trimming cost V 3 bases and J 4 bases, with 7 bases left between them. CDR3 coding DNA: TGTGCCAGCAGTGAAGCTCCGGGAAACACCATATATTTT. It translates to CASSEAPGNTIYF.

The chain uses TRBV9 and TRBJ2-7; 7 bases align to TRBD2. Trimming took 4 bases from V and 6 from J; bases not matched to a gene: 16. Germline CDR1 reads SGDLS; CDR2 reads YYNGEE. The CDR3 runs 16 residues. In DNA form, the CDR3 reads TGTGCCAGCAGCCCCAGACTAGCTGGTTCGGCCTTCGAGCAGTACTTC. It translates to CASSPRLAGSAFEQYF.

The V gene is TRBV2, the J gene TRBJ2-7; TRBD1 agrees at 7 bases. V shed 6 bases, J shed 2 bases, and the junction held 7 bases outside the gene matches. The CDR3 has 14 amino acids. Germline CDR1 is SNHLY and CDR2 is FYNNEI. The CDR3 region is CASSHGQVPYEQYF. The CDR3 DNA follows: TGTGCCAGCAGCCACGGACAGGTGCCCTACGAGCAGTACTTC.

This clonotype was found a few times. The chain couples TRBV7-3 to TRBJ1-2, with D possibly TRBD1 on 5 matching bases. The CDR3 is 14 amino acids. Germline V lookup: CDR1 SGHTA, CDR2 FQGTGA. V shed 4 bases and J shed 0 bases, with 9 bases lying between them. Here the CDR3 reads CASSSGAANYGYTF. The CDR3 DNA follows: TGTGCCAGCAGCTCCGGGGCAGCTAACTATGGCTACACCTTC.

V is TRBV6-1 and J is TRBJ2-1; 11 positions match TRBD2. The CDR3 covers 15 residues. The ends lost 4 bases at V and 9 bases at J; junction bases unmatched: 8. Germline lookup yields CDR1 MNHNS and CDR2 SASEGT. The CDR3 DNA is TGTGCCAGCAGTGTTACTAGCGGGAGTAGCACTGAGCAGTTCTTC. Residues: CASSVTSGSSTEQFF.

This rearrangement joins TRBV29-1 to TRBJ2-2, with 7 positions matching TRBD2. Germline CDR1 and CDR2: SQVTM and ANQGSEA. Losses at the gene ends were 4 bases for V and 1 base for J; bases not matched to a gene: 3. This CDR3 contains 14 residues. The CDR3 protein is CSVGASGNTGELFF. In DNA form, the CDR3 reads TGCAGCGTTGGGGCTAGCGGGAACACCGGGGAGCTGTTTTTT.